This T cell receptor beta chain was documented in a study of blood T cell repertoires in COVID-19. Across the whole study: Donors in the United States, Italy and Spain gave samples during acute or convalescent COVID-19.

This clone was recorded once. Per the original data handling: Researchers report that nucleated cell counts were estimated from reference gene primer amplification. TCRdb keeps only in-frame clones here, not all; method: immunoSEQ multiplex PCR. V and J calls and clone size are copied from that table; D and trimming were computed from the DNA. The sample records 150,000 to 200,000 clones, almost 85% being singletons. The material sequenced was peripheral blood. This receptor was identified in a middle-aged man who had recovered from COVID-19.

CDR3 loop: CASSVEGPYEQYF. CDR3 in DNA: TGTGCCAGCAGTGTGGAGGGGCCCTACGAGCAGTACTTC. This rearrangement joins TRBV12-3 or TRBV12-4 to TRBJ2-7; D perhaps matches TRBD2 (6 bases). The CDR3 consists of 13 residues. V lost 5 bases and J 2 bases, leaving 10 bases between the germline ends.